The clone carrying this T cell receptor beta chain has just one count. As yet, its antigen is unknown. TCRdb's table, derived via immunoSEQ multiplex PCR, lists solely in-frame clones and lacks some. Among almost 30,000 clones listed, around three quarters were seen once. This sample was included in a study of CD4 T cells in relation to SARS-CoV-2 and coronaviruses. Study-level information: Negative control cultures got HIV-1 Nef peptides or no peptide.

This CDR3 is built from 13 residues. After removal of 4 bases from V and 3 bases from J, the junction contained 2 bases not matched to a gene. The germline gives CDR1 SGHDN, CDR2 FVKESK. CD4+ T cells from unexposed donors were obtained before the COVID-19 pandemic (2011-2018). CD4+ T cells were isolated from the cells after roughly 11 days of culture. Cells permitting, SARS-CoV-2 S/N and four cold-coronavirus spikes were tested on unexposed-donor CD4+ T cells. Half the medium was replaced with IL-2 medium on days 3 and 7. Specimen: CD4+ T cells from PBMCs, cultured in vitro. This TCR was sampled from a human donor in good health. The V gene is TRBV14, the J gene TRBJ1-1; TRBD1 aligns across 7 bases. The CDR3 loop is CASSPRGHTEAFF. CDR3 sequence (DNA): TGTGCCAGCAGCCCGAGGGGGCACACTGAAGCTTTCTTT.